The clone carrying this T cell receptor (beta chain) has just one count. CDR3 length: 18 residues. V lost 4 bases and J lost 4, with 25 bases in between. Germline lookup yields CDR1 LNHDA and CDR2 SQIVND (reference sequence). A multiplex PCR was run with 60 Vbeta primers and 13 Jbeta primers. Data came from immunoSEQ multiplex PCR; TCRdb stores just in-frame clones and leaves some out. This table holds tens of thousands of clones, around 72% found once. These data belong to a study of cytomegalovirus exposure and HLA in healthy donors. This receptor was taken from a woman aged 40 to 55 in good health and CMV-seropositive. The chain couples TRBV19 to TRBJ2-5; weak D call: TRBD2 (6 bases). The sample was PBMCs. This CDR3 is CASSKGVGGDQWTETQYF. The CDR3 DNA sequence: TGTGCCAGTAGTAAGGGAGTGGGGGGAGATCAATGGACAGAGACCCAGTACTTC.